One and the same sample provided the 15 T cell receptor beta chains below, sequenced in a study of OX40 agonist ivuxolimab in advanced cancers. Produced via immunoSEQ multiplex PCR; TCRdb's table is partial and in-frame only. The table shows 50,000 to 65,000 clones, with approximately 88% occurring only once. The sample consisted of CD4+ or CD8+ T cells sorted from blood, taken in a trial of the OX40 agonist ivuxolimab. Receptors were obtained from an adult with an advanced solid tumor such as melanoma, head and neck, liver or kidney cancer.

This chain connects TRBV6-5 to TRBJ1-4; 8 bases align to TRBD1. CDR3 length equals 15 residues. Germline assignment: CDR1 MNHEY and CDR2 SVGAGI. J was trimmed by 7 bases and V by 0 bases; bases with no gene match: 4. CDR3 protein: CASSYSDRVTEKLFF. The CDR3 nucleotides are TGTGCCAGCAGTTACTCGGACAGGGTAACTGAAAAACTGTTTTTT.

The rearrangement uses TRBV7-9 and TRBJ2-5, with 10 bases lining up with TRBD2. Germline CDR1 reads SEHNR; CDR2 reads FQNEAQ (reference sequence). CDR3 size: 13 residues. The CDR3 nucleotides are TGTGTTCTTAGCGGGAGGAACCAAGAGACCCAGTACTTC. Translating gives CVLSGRNQETQYF. Supplemented by reference TRBV7-9 and TRBJ2-5, the full variable domain reads DTGVSQNPRHKITKRGQNVTFRCDPISEHNRLYWYRQTLGQGPEFLTYFQNEAQLEKSRLLSDRFSAERPKGSFSTLEIQRTEQGDSAMYLCVLSGRNQETQYFGPGTRLLVL.

This clone was picked up one time. The chain joins TRBV10-3 to TRBJ1-5; 9 bases are a match to TRBD1. CDR1 is ENHRY and CDR2 is SYGVKD in the germline V gene. The length of the CDR3 is 15 residues. The V segment lost 10 bases and the J segment 2 bases; nucleotides outside the gene matches: 9. The CDR3 DNA is TGTGCCAGCGCGACAGGGGGAGGCGGCAATCAGCCCCAGCATTTT. This translates into CASATGGGGNQPQHF.

V and J are TRBV2 and TRBJ2-7; 10 nucleotides line up with TRBD1. This CDR3 spans 15 amino acids. Losses at the gene ends were 6 bases for V and 1 base for J; bases not matched to a gene: 6. Germline CDR1 SNHLY, CDR2 FYNNEI. In nucleotides, the CDR3 is TGTGCCAGCAGCGGCCCGGGACAGGGGTCCTACGAGCAGTACTTC. Amino acid sequence: CASSGPGQGSYEQYF.

The CDR3, as DNA: TGTGCCAGCAGTGAAACAGGCGACTATGGCTACACCTTC. Its protein is CASSETGDYGYTF. This chain uses TRBV2 with TRBJ1-2, with D maybe TRBD1 (5 bases). Germline-derived CDR1 and CDR2 are SNHLY and FYNNEI. CDR3 length: 13 residues. Trimming removed 2 bases from V and 3 bases from J, with 7 bases in between.

This rearrangement joins TRBV18 to TRBJ2-7, with D possibly matching TRBD2 (5 bases). Germline V gives CDR1 KGHSH, CDR2 LQKENI. The CDR3 is 14 amino acids. Trimming shortened V by 2 bases and J by 3 bases, and 11 bases separated the two germline ends. The CDR3 region has the DNA TGTGCCAGCTCACCAACCGGGAATCACTACGAGCAGTACTTC. Protein: CASSPTGNHYEQYF.

The table lists this clone with a count of one. V and J are TRBV18 and TRBJ1-4; D call uncertain. Germline assignment: CDR1 KGHSH and CDR2 LQKENI. This CDR3 has 15 amino acids. V was trimmed by 0 bases and J by 3 bases, leaving 8 bases between them. In nucleotides, the CDR3 is TGTGCCAGCTCACCACCAGGATACCCTAATGAAAAACTGTTTTTT. Its translation: CASSPPGYPNEKLFF.

A single count supports this clone. The chain carries TRBV11-2 and TRBJ2-7; D unresolved. Deletions cut 1 base from V and 4 bases from J, with 14 bases between. Looked up from germline, CDR1 is SGHAT and CDR2 is FQNNGV. There are 15 residues in the CDR3. CDR3 in amino acids: CASSLAAPREYEQYF. CDR3 in DNA: TGTGCCAGCAGCTTAGCGGCCCCAAGAGAATACGAGCAGTACTTC.

This clone was seen only once. This chain connects TRBV2 to TRBJ2-1; D remains ambiguous. Trimming took off 0 bases at V and 15 bases at J, with 15 bases between the two ends. Germline V CDR1 and CDR2: SNHLY, FYNNEI. CDR3 length: 13 amino acids. The CDR3 region is CASSEAGTTARFF. For the CDR3, the DNA is TGTGCCAGCAGTGAAGCAGGCACTACGGCTCGGTTCTTC.

The chain recombines TRBV5-1 with TRBJ1-3; D is unresolved. V gave up 2 bases and J gave up 1 base, with 4 bases separating them. Per the germline V gene, CDR1 is SGHRS and CDR2 is YFSETQ. The CDR3 covers 13 residues. CDR3 sequence: CASSFGSGNTIYF. DNA for the CDR3: TGCGCCAGCAGCTTCGGGTCTGGAAACACCATATATTTT.

The V and J genes are TRBV5-6 and TRBJ1-4; 9 nucleotides agree with TRBD1. Germline CDR1 and CDR2: SGHDT and YYEEEE. This CDR3 is built from 17 residues. Trimming cost V 4 bases and J 8 bases; bases outside gene matches: 15. The CDR3 DNA follows: TGTGCCAGCAGCCTTACGCCCGGGACAGGGTTGGGGGAAAAACTGTTTTTT. Protein: CASSLTPGTGLGEKLFF.

The chain employs TRBV29-1 and TRBJ2-5; D tentatively fits TRBD1 or TRBD2 (7 bases each). The CDR3 loop spans 10 amino acids. The ends were cut back, 8 bases at V and 5 bases at J, with 9 bases in the middle. Germline loops: CDR1 SQVTM, CDR2 ANQGSEA. The CDR3: CSQGGETQYF. Here the CDR3 DNA reads TGCAGCCAGGGGGGGGAGACCCAGTACTTC.

The genes are TRBV2 and TRBJ2-5; 9 bases align to TRBD1. V dropped 5 bases and J dropped 2; count of bases not matched to a gene: 6. The germline V gene has CDR1 SNHLY and CDR2 FYNNEI. This CDR3 contains 15 residues. CDR3 DNA sequence: TGTGCCAGCAGTCTCCGGACAGGGGTTCAAGAGACCCAGTACTTC. It specifies CASSLRTGVQETQYF.

The CDR3 is CASSPPAQETQYF. CDR3 nucleotides: TGTGCCAGCTCACCACCAGCTCAAGAGACCCAGTACTTC. V and J are TRBV18 and TRBJ2-5; D is unclear. The CDR3 length is 13 residues. CDR1 is KGHSH, CDR2 LQKENI, per germline. V dropped 0 bases and J dropped 2 bases, with 4 bases sitting between them.

The chain couples TRBV6-5 to TRBJ1-2, with D unclear. V was shortened by 4 bases and J by 7 bases, with 13 bases between the two germline ends. Germline V gene lookup returns CDR1 MNHEY and CDR2 SVGAGI. CDR3 length: 13 amino acids. The CDR3 sequence is CASSFSLDLGYTF. The CDR3, as DNA: TGTGCCAGCAGTTTCTCTTTGGACCTTGGCTACACCTTC.